This TCR beta chain came from a study of beta chain features in type 1 diabetes. The overall study: Examination spanned roughly 110 million sorted cells from all samples. Study findings and constraints: A moderate, significant TCRB CDR3 shortening appeared in type 1 diabetes across four CD4+ subsets. The naive, central memory and Treg TCRB repertoires showed an apparent similarity that was greater among patients than among healthy donors. PCR might preferentially amplify shorter templates, equally in patients and controls.

The CDR3 loop spans 11 amino acids. V was cut by 3 bases and J by 14 bases, with 14 bases left in between. Per germline, CDR1 DFQATT and CDR2 SNEGSKA (reference sequence). Sequenced material consisted of expressed TCRB transcripts (all of the isolated RNA was reverse transcribed). The repertoire was sequenced with immunoSEQ multiplex PCR; TCRdb's copy has only in-frame clones and lacks some. This table has about 640,000 clones, roughly an eighth appearing once. Concerning this clone itself: The antigen is undetermined.

This rearrangement joins TRBV20-1 to TRBJ1-5; D remains unclear. The origin of this receptor is a young man with type 1 diabetes. Sequencing was performed on naive CD4+ T cells from blood. CDR3 in DNA: TGCAGTGCTAGGCTCTCCGCCACCGAGCATTTT. It translates to CSARLSATEHF.